This T cell receptor (beta chain) was obtained from a study of post-analysis software for immune sequencing data. Study as a whole: Patients with relapsing-remitting, secondary progressive and progressive-relapsing multiple sclerosis courses were all represented.

Built from TCR beta cDNA, the libraries had unique molecular identifiers in them. Starting from approximately 1 to 10 million T cells, the study yielded about 540,000 cDNA molecules. TCRdb reprocessed the PCR reads via MiXCR and lists one record per CDR3 protein. The sample holds approximately 360,000 distinct CDR3 sequences, around 37% seen once. This clonotype occurred a few times. No antigen is known for it. Whole-study findings and limits: Under F measure analysis, samples from one preparation batch co-clustered strongly. Relative to controls, patients had about 5 TRBV segments at higher frequency, with TRBV5-6, TRBV5-1 and TRBV20-1 among these. Significantly decreased normalized Chao1 diversity was recorded for multiple sclerosis patients relative to controls.

The CDR3 runs to 13 residues. The J segment lost 6 bases and the V segment lost 6 bases, leaving 5 bases of the junction unmatched. The genes are TRBV12-3 or TRBV12-4 and TRBJ2-1, with 7 nucleotides matching TRBD1. Sample: blood. The sequence was obtained from a girl between 10 and 17 years old with multiple sclerosis. In DNA, the CDR3 is TGTGCCAGCAGGAATGACAGGGTCAATGAGCAGTTCTTC. Its protein product is CASRNDRVNEQFF.